This section outlines one TCR beta chain sequence together with its context. Its cognate antigen has yet to be identified. No base qualities exist here, and no much larger clone lies one base off it. This sample includes further DNA sequences coding for the same CDR3. The data originate from a study of shared clonotypes between healthy human individuals (dated by TCRdb to the early 2020s). In the study overall: The cohort comprised a couple of women and a few men aged 18 to 49 years. Leukapheresis yielded between about 0.94 and 8.9 billion PBMCs per donor. Libraries were prepared and TCR repertoires were sequenced by different laboratories using diverse techniques, in order to increase sequencing depth and limit assay-specific biases. The study deeply sequenced blood TCR repertoires of about five healthy adults to estimate repertoire size and the extent of clonotype sharing between individuals. For each donor, three plates each were used for CD4 naive and CD4 memory, two plates were used for CD8 naive, and one plate was used for CD8 memory. Overall results and qualifications from the work: Sampling was restricted to blood, and TCR repertoires in tissues likely differ from the TCR repertoires found in blood. Pairwise subsampling led to the expectation that sequencing depth would affect the degree of clonotype sharing among donors. Larger estimated clonotype richness was generally found for naive subsets than for memory subsets. When several donors were compared, the shared fraction of clonotypes was about 5% for naive CD4, roughly 3.4% for naive CD8, 2% to 2.5% for memory CD4, and less than 0.45% for memory CD8. Even with the large sequencing depth, rarefaction of the sorted-subset datasets indicated that sequencing was incomplete. Compared with non-shared clonotypes, the clonotypes found in all four sorted-subset donors had higher generation probabilities. Because the study included a small number of donors, the genetic and exposure-history diversity represented was limited.

The donors were healthy, HIV-negative adults with no recently reported acute infections or vaccinations. Every donor was a Caucasian adult residing in Nashville, Tennessee, USA. CD4+ T cells were enriched through magnetic negative selection, after which naive cells were positively selected on CD45RA and the remaining negative fraction served as the memory subset. After blood collection by leukapheresis, PBMCs were isolated using Ficoll-Histopaque density gradient centrifugation and then cryopreserved in the vapor phase of liquid nitrogen. Analytical flow cytometry was used to check the purity and quantity of each magnetically sorted T cell population. Genomic DNA was isolated from each sorted fraction and quantified by UV absorbance on a Nanodrop 2000c. Using the deep immunoSEQ assay, multiplex PCR amplified TCR CDR3 regions from genomic DNA. Extracted genomic DNA from each cell subset was spread evenly across all wells of several immunoSEQ 96-well plates, with each plate serving as a replicate. For sorted subsets, around 0.2 ug genomic DNA, equal to some 28,000 T cell genomes, was loaded into each replicate PCR. The purified libraries were quantified using a Qubit 3.0 fluorometer, sized with a Bioanalyzer 2100, and then quantified again using the KAPA Library Quantification kit. Every immunoSEQ 96-well plate was sequenced on a dedicated single-read 150-cycle Illumina NextSeq 550 flow cell. The source study handled its data this way. Because only junctional sequences without quality scores were contained in the immunoSEQ output, filtering matching that applied to full-length reads could not be performed. To assign V/J genes and CDR3, sequences were annotated using PyIR, a Python wrapper for IgBLAST v1.9, with IMGT germline references. Any read was removed if the V/J assignment was weak (E-value above 1e-6), the CDR3 was missing, or the read contained stop codons, out-of-frame junctions, or ambiguous translated residues. A V3J clonotype was defined by an identical inferred V gene, J gene, and CDR3 amino acid sequence. The percentage overlap between two repertoires was calculated by dividing the number of shared unique clonotypes by the size of the smaller repertoire. Richness of each repertoire was evaluated using RTK rarefaction, the Chao1 estimator, and Recon v2.1 estimates of unobserved clonotypes. For all TCRbeta clonotypes obtained by the gDNA method from several donors, generation probabilities were computed with OLGA. The clones in this table, taken by TCRdb from immuneACCESS, are in-frame only. Not every clone is retained; where verified, under half of the shortfall comes from an unresolved V gene, and the cause of the rest is unknown. V, J and clone size are those of that table, while D and trimming were read from the DNA. For this sample there are about 710,000 clones; 55% to 75% appear just once. Approximately 1.7% of the sample goes to the ten largest clones.

Counted from cysteine to phenylalanine, this CDR3 has 15 amino acids. Only the CDR3 DNA is retained, 45 bases long and in frame from the first base. Based on the germline V gene, the CDR1 and CDR2 sequences are SGHRS and YFSETQ. The germline V end is reduced by 4 bases and the J end by 1 base; junction bases left unmatched: 6. Rearrangement joined TRBV5-1 to TRBJ2-5; TRBD1 matches 8 bases in the middle. The sequence was collected from a woman in her 30s in good health. Source material: memory CD4+ T cells sorted from blood. In the paper's terms, the cell subset or site label means: CD45RA-negative fraction. The bases are TGCGCCAGCAGCCTAGGACAGGGCGCCCAAGAGACCCAGTACTTC. It encodes CASSLGQGAQETQYF.